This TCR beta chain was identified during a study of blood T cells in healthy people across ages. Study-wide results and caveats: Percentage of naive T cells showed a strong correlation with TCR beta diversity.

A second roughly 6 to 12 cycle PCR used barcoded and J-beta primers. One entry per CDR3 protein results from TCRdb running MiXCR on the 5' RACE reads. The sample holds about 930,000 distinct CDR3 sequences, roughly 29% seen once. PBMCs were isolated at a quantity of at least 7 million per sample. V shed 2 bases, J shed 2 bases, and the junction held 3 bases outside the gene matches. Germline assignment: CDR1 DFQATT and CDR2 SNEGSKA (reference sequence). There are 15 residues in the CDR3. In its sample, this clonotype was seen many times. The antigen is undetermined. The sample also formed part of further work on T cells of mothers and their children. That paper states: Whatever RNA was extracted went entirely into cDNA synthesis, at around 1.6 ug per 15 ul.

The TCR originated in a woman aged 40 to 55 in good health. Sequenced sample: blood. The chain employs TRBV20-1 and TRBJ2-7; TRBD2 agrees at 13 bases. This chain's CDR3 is CSARPTSGGTYEQYF. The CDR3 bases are TGCAGTGCTAGACCGACTAGCGGGGGGACCTACGAGCAGTACTTC.